Sequencing of this TCR beta chain was carried out in a study of human CD8 memory T cell subsets. Germline CDR1 reads MNHEY; CDR2 reads SMNVEV (reference sequence). The CDR3 is 15 amino acids. CCR7+ PD-1+ TIGIT+ early memory CD8+ T cells with exhausted-like traits constituted the TPEX cells. Healthy donor buffy coats were the source of the PBMC. Production of TCR beta libraries used UMI-labeled 5' RACE as the method. Using the 5' RACE reads, TCRdb records one entry per CDR3 protein without DNA. The table lists several thousand distinct CDR3 sequences. The clonotype comes from a human donor in good health. The V and J genes are TRBV27 and TRBJ2-7; the TCRdb call, TRBD1, lacks DNA for checking. Sequenced material: CD8+ T cells from PBMCs. The CDR3 sequence is CASSLPGQLNNEQYF.